Below are 27 T cell receptor beta chains sequenced from a single sample in a study of identical twins. MiXCR was run by TCRdb on the 5' RACE reads, yielding one entry per CDR3 protein. The sample has roughly 690,000 distinct CDR3 sequences, around 21% seen once. These records were also assigned to another study, of T cells expressing NK-cell markers.

Sequencing was carried out using PBMCs. The source of these receptors is a woman under 30 in good health.

This clonotype occurred a few times. The chain couples TRBV9 to TRBJ2-1; 11 bases are a match to TRBD2. CDR3 size: 16 residues. The junction had 7 bases not matched to a gene; V was cut back by 3 bases and J by 5 bases. Germline CDR1 and CDR2: SGDLS and YYNGEE. The CDR3 DNA reads TGTGCCAGCAGCGCTTCTAGCGGGGGGATGGACAATGAGCAGTTCTTC. Amino acids: CASSASSGGMDNEQFF. Full variable domain (rest looked up from reference TRBV9 and TRBJ2-1): DSGVTQTPKHLITATGQRVTLRCSPRSGDLSVYWYQQSLDQGLQFLIQYYNGEERAKGNILERFSAQQFPDLHSELNLSSLELGDSALYFCASSASSGGMDNEQFFGPGTRLTVL.

J is TRBJ1-1 and V is TRBV25-1, with D maybe TRBD1 (6 bases). V lost 3 bases, J lost 8 bases, and 10 bases lay in between. Germline V CDR1 and CDR2: MGHDK, SYGVNS. CDR3 length: 12 residues. Here the CDR3 reads CASSDGGAEAFF. The DNA for the CDR3 is TGTGCCAGCAGTGACGGGGGGGCAGAAGCTTTCTTT. Variable domain in full (rest from reference TRBV25-1 and TRBJ1-1): EADIYQTPRYLVIGTGKKITLECSQTMGHDKMYWYQQDPGMELHLIHYSYGVNSTEKGDLSSESTVSRIRTEHFPLTLESARPSHTSQYLCASSDGGAEAFFGQGTRLTVV.

The chain is built from TRBV6-2 or TRBV6-3 and TRBJ2-4, with D maybe TRBD1 (5 bases). Trimming left V 2 bases short and J 9 bases short, with 8 bases between. Germline V lookup: CDR1 MNHEY, CDR2 SVGEGT. This CDR3 has 12 amino acids. CDR3 bases: TGTGCCAGCAGTTACAGGCAGGGCATTCAGTACTTC. Protein product: CASSYRQGIQYF.

The chain combines TRBV5-1 with TRBJ2-5; 7 bases agree with TRBD2. This CDR3 has 15 residues. V trimming: 2 bases; J trimming: 2 bases; junction bases outside the gene matches: 6. Looked up from germline, CDR1 is SGHRS and CDR2 is YFSETQ. The CDR3 coding sequence is TGCGCCAGCAGCTTCAGCGGGGCAAATCAAGAGACCCAGTACTTC. Its translation: CASSFSGANQETQYF.

The chain links TRBV6-5 to TRBJ2-7; D might be TRBD2 (8 bases). The V gene lost 0 bases and the J gene lost 7 bases, with 19 bases spanning the gap. The CDR3 has 16 amino acids. Germline V gene sequence: CDR1 MNHEY, CDR2 SVGAGI. This chain's CDR3 is CASSYSSQRGTEEQYF. The CDR3 bases are TGTGCCAGCAGTTACTCGTCCCAGCGGGGGACAGAAGAGCAGTACTTC.

This clonotype was detected only a few times. J is TRBJ2-2 and V is TRBV20-1, with 8 bases aligning to TRBD1. This CDR3 is 13 amino acids long. V lost 7 bases, J lost 4 bases, and 5 bases stayed unmatched. CDR1 and CDR2 (germline): DFQATT, SNEGSKA (reference sequence). This CDR3 reads CSGRGLGTGELFF. The CDR3 nucleotides are TGCAGTGGCAGGGGGCTAGGCACCGGGGAGCTGTTTTTT.

The genes are TRBV5-5 and TRBJ2-5; 8 nucleotides match TRBD2. Losses at the gene ends were 2 bases for V and 3 bases for J; bases not matched to a gene: 6. Germline CDR1 and CDR2: SGHKS and YYEKEE (reference sequence). The CDR3 sequence is 15 residues long. The CDR3: CASSFYGTREETQYF. The CDR3, as DNA: TGTGCCAGCAGCTTCTACGGGACTAGAGAAGAGACCCAGTACTTC.

The CDR3 region has the DNA TGCAGTGCTCCTAGACAGATGCGCACTGAAGCTTTCTTT. This sequence encodes CSAPRQMRTEAFF. V and J are TRBV20-1 and TRBJ1-1, with a tentative D call TRBD1 (5 bases). Trimming took off 5 bases at V and 4 bases at J, with 14 bases between the two ends. The CDR3 covers 13 residues. CDR1 is DFQATT, CDR2 SNEGSKA, per germline (reference sequence).

The chain couples TRBV2 to TRBJ2-7; D ambiguous. The germline V and J ends were trimmed by 7 bases and 6 bases, with 10 bases remaining between them. This CDR3 contains 11 residues. Germline V gene data show CDR1 as SNHLY and CDR2 as FYNNEI. The DNA for the CDR3 is TGTGCCAGCAAGGTTAACTCCGAGCAGTACTTC. It translates to CASKVNSEQYF.

This clonotype was found a few times. The chain has TRBV28 and TRBJ2-3; TRBD2 matches 7 bases. J lost 6 bases, V lost 5 bases, and 11 bases had no gene match. Per germline, CDR1 MDHEN and CDR2 SYDVKM. This CDR3 spans 15 amino acids. Written as DNA, the CDR3 is TGTGCCAGCAGTCGACTAGCCGCGCAACATGATACGCAGTATTTT. Translation: CASSRLAAQHDTQYF.

This clonotype was observed a handful of times. The chain employs TRBV18 and TRBJ2-1; TRBD2 matches at 14 bases. This CDR3 spans 17 amino acids. V was pared by 2 bases and J by 8 bases, with 8 bases of the junction left unmatched. Looked up from germline, CDR1 is KGHSH and CDR2 is LQKENI. In nucleotides, the CDR3 is TGTGCCAGCTCACCAAACCGGGGGACTAGCGGGAGAGATGAGCAGTTCTTC. Translated: CASSPNRGTSGRDEQFF.

The genes are TRBV5-1 and TRBJ2-5, with 9 bases identical to TRBD1. Unmatched junction bases numbered 3, after V lost 0 bases and J lost 0 bases. Germline V lookup: CDR1 SGHRS, CDR2 YFSETQ. This CDR3 region has 16 residues. The CDR3 coding sequence is TGCGCCAGCAGCTTGGACAGGGGGCCGTACCAAGAGACCCAGTACTTC. This translates into CASSLDRGPYQETQYF.

This clonotype was seen repeatedly, ten times or more. V is TRBV20-1 and J is TRBJ1-2, with D hard to call. V was pared by 3 bases and J by 5 bases, with 10 bases between. The CDR3 runs 12 residues. The germline CDR1 and CDR2 sequences are DFQATT and SNEGSKA (reference sequence). CDR3 bases: TGCAGTGCTAGCTGGGGTGGTTATGGCTACACCTTC. This gives the protein CSASWGGYGYTF.

This clonotype has a handful of counts. The CDR3 region has the DNA TGCAGCGTTGTGGGACTAGTTCACGAGCAGTACTTC. It is translated as CSVVGLVHEQYF. The V gene is TRBV29-1, the J gene TRBJ2-7, with 8 bases fitting TRBD2. Germline CDR1 is SQVTM and CDR2 is ANQGSEA. After removal of 4 bases from V and 5 bases from J, the junction contained 4 bases not matched to a gene. This CDR3 spans 12 amino acids.

This clonotype has a count of ten or more. The V gene is TRBV12-3 or TRBV12-4, the J gene TRBJ1-2; D unresolved. V was pared by 7 bases and J by 9 bases, with 15 bases between. The CDR3 contains 12 residues. The CDR3 region is CASNFGQASYTF. In DNA form, the CDR3 reads TGTGCCAGCAACTTCGGTCAGGCCAGCTACACCTTC.

This clonotype showed up just a few times. V is TRBV7-9 and J is TRBJ2-3, with 7 bases that match TRBD2. CDR3 length: 17 residues. Trimming took 5 bases from V and 2 from J; bases not matched to a gene: 13. Germline assignment: CDR1 SEHNR and CDR2 FQNEAQ (reference sequence). The chain's CDR3 is CASSNRFGRPPTDTQYF. DNA for the CDR3: TGTGCCAGCAGCAACAGGTTCGGGAGGCCACCCACAGATACGCAGTATTTT.

The chain has TRBV20-1 and TRBJ2-3; D remains unclear. This CDR3 spans 12 amino acids. V lost 6 bases and J 1 base, leaving 8 bases between the germline ends. Germline lookup yields CDR1 DFQATT and CDR2 SNEGSKA (reference sequence). The CDR3 bases are TGCAGTGCCGTTCTGGGCACAGATACGCAGTATTTT. Residues: CSAVLGTDTQYF.

A note on this clonotype: One end of the junction fails to match germline, which may point to a read error. V gene TRBV2 combines with J gene TRBJ1-1; 8 bases map to TRBD1. The germline V gene encodes CDR1 SNHLY and CDR2 FYNNEI. The CDR3 sequence is 14 residues long. The CDR3: CASSGQGRNSEAFF. The CDR3 bases are TGTGCCAGCAGTGGACAGGGGCGGAACTCTGAAGCTTTCTTT.

This clonotype was picked up a small number of times. The rearrangement joins TRBV5-4 to TRBJ1-5, with D perhaps matching TRBD1 (5 bases). The ends were cut back, 2 bases at V and 0 bases at J, with 15 bases in the middle. Germline CDR1 reads SGHNT; CDR2 reads YYREEE (reference sequence). This CDR3 has 17 amino acids. This CDR3 reads CASSLGGAGDSNQPQHF. DNA for the CDR3: TGTGCCAGCAGCTTAGGTGGGGCAGGCGATAGCAATCAGCCCCAGCATTTT.

This clonotype came up a few times. The chain couples TRBV20-1 to TRBJ2-3, with D hard to call. The V and J ends lost 3 bases and 7 bases respectively, with 2 bases between them. Germline lookup yields CDR1 DFQATT and CDR2 SNEGSKA (reference sequence). This CDR3 region has 9 residues. The CDR3 bases are TGCAGTGCTAGTTATACGCAGTATTTT. Its translation: CSASYTQYF.

V usage is TRBV3-1 and J usage is TRBJ2-1; no firm D call. V lost 1 base and J 15 bases, leaving 10 bases between the germline ends. The V gene's germline CDR1 is LGHDT and CDR2 YNNKEL (reference sequence). The CDR3 is made up of 11 amino acids. CDR3 in DNA: TGTGCCAGCAGCCAAGGGGCAAGCTCGTTCTTC. This codes for CASSQGASSFF.

This clonotype was observed a handful of times. The V gene is TRBV6-1, the J gene TRBJ2-1; a possible D gene is TRBD1 (6 bases). V lost 6 bases, J lost 1 base, and 10 bases lay in between. The V gene's germline CDR1 is MNHNS and CDR2 SASEGT. The CDR3 sequence is 14 residues long. CDR3 in DNA: TGTGCCAGCAGCACCACAGGGTCCTACAATGAGCAGTTCTTC. Its translation is CASSTTGSYNEQFF.

This clonotype was picked up one time. CDR3 protein: CSVDSGVTDTQYF. CDR3 DNA sequence: TGCAGCGTTGACTCAGGGGTCACAGATACGCAGTATTTT. The V call is TRBV29-1, the J call TRBJ2-3; weak D call: TRBD1 (6 bases). The CDR3 sequence is 13 residues long. Trimming removed 3 bases from V and 2 bases from J, with 9 bases in between. In germline, CDR1 is SQVTM, CDR2 ANQGSEA.

This clonotype has at least ten counts. CDR3 sequence reads: CASSPVGGRHTF. The CDR3 nucleotides read TGTGCCAGCAGCCCGGTTGGGGGGCGCCACACCTTC. The chain recombines TRBV7-2 with TRBJ1-2; possibly TRBD1 for D (6 bases). Germline V gene sequence: CDR1 SGHTA, CDR2 FQGNSA. The ends were cut back, 5 bases at V and 12 bases at J, with 16 bases in the middle. The CDR3 runs to 12 residues.

This clonotype appeared a few times. The V and J genes are TRBV5-6 and TRBJ2-7; 7 bases match TRBD2. Trimming removed 4 bases from V and 5 bases from J; junction bases left unmatched: 12. In germline, CDR1 is SGHDT, CDR2 YYEEEE. This CDR3 spans 15 amino acids. The DNA for the CDR3 is TGTGCCAGCAGCCTCGGACTAGGAGAATTCAACGAGCAGTACTTC. Its translation is CASSLGLGEFNEQYF.

This clonotype has just a few counts. This chain joins TRBV12-5 and TRBJ1-2; TRBD1 matches at 8 bases. Germline V gene lookup returns CDR1 LGHNT and CDR2 FRNRAP. With V trimmed by 9 bases and J by 0 bases, 6 bases remained unmatched. The CDR3 runs to 14 residues. The CDR3 loop is CARGQALPNYGYTF. The CDR3 DNA follows: TGTGCTAGGGGACAGGCGCTTCCTAACTATGGCTACACCTTC.

This clonotype has more than one count but fewer than ten. The rearrangement joins TRBV6-6 to TRBJ2-7; D not resolved. CDR1 and CDR2 (germline): MNHNY, SVGAGI (reference sequence). V was trimmed by 8 bases and J by 3 bases, leaving 14 bases between them. The CDR3 loop spans 13 amino acids. As DNA, the CDR3 is TGTGCCAGCCGGGCCCCAGACATCTACGAGCAGTACTTC. This encodes CASRAPDIYEQYF.